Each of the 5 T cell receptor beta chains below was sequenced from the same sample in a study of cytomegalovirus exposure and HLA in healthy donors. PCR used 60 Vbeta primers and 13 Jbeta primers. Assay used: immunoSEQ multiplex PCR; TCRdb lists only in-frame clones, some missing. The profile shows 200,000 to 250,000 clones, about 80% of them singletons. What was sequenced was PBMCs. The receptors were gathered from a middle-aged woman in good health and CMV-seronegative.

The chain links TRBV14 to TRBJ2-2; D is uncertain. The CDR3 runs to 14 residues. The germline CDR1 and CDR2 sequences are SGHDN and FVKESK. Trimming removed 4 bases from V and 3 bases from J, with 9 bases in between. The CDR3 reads CASSPYRYTGELFF. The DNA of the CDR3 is TGTGCCAGCAGCCCCTACAGATACACCGGGGAGCTGTTTTTT.

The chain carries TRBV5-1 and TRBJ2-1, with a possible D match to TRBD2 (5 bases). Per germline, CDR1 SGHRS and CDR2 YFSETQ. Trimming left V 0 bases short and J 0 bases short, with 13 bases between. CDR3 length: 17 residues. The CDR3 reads CASSLVSSRTSYNEQFF. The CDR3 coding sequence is TGCGCCAGCAGCTTGGTTTCTAGCCGTACCTCCTACAATGAGCAGTTCTTC.

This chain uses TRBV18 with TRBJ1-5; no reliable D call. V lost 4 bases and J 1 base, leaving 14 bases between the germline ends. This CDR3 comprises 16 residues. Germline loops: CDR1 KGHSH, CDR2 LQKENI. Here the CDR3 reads CASSQRPITSNQPQHF. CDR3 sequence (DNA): TGTGCCAGCTCACAGCGTCCGATTACAAGCAATCAGCCCCAGCATTTT.

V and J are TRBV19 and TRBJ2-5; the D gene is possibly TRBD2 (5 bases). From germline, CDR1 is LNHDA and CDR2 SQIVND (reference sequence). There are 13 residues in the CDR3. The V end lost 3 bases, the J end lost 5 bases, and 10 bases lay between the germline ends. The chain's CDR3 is CASSMERGETQYF. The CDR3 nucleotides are TGTGCCAGTAGTATGGAGAGAGGGGAGACCCAGTACTTC.

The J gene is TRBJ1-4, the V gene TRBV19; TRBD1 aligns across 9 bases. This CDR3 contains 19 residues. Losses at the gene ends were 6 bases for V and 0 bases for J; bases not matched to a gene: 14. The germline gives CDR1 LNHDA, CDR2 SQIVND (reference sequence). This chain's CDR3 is CASSQRPGQGPSTNEKLFF. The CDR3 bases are TGTGCCAGTAGCCAGCGACCGGGACAGGGACCTTCAACTAATGAAAAACTGTTTTTT.